These 23 T cell receptor beta chains came from one sample sequenced in a study of cytomegalovirus exposure and HLA in healthy donors. 13 Jbeta primers and 60 Vbeta primers were used for the PCR. The assay was immunoSEQ multiplex PCR, and TCRdb's table has in-frame clones only and misses some. The sample holds about 130,000 clones, approximately 70% seen once. The sample consisted of PBMCs. Receptor source: a human donor in good health.

The V call is TRBV5-4, the J call TRBJ2-7; the D gene is possibly TRBD1 (5 bases). Trimming cost V 0 bases and J 6 bases, with 13 bases left between them. This CDR3 comprises 14 residues. The V gene's germline CDR1 is SGHNT and CDR2 YYREEE (reference sequence). The DNA of the CDR3 is TGTGCCAGCAGCTTGGCCTCCGCTAGGGGCGAGCAGTACTTC. Its translation: CASSLASARGEQYF.

The chain employs TRBV6-1 and TRBJ2-7, with D perhaps TRBD1 (5 bases). Per the germline V gene, CDR1 is MNHNS and CDR2 is SASEGT. V gave up 2 bases and J gave up 5 bases, with 16 bases separating them. The CDR3 has 15 amino acids. In nucleotides, the CDR3 is TGTGCCAGCAGTGAAACAATTGGGGCTGGGGACGAGCAGTACTTC. It specifies CASSETIGAGDEQYF.

The J gene is TRBJ1-2, the V gene TRBV28; TRBD1 might be the D (6 bases). The V end lost 3 bases, the J end lost 8 bases, and 16 bases lay between the germline ends. Germline V gene sequence: CDR1 MDHEN, CDR2 SYDVKM. The CDR3 contains 14 residues. The CDR3 region has the DNA TGTGCCAGCAGTTTTAATGCGGGGGCGCAGGGCTACACCTTC. Protein sequence: CASSFNAGAQGYTF.

This clone came up a few times. V gene TRBV7-8 combines with J gene TRBJ1-1, with D hard to call. Germline-derived CDR1 and CDR2 are SGHVS and FQNEAQ. V shed 2 bases and J shed 6 bases, with 16 bases lying between them. The CDR3 has 15 amino acids. DNA of the CDR3: TGTGCCAGCAGCTTAAGGAACGTGGCGGGCGCTGAAGCTTTCTTT. Amino acid sequence: CASSLRNVAGAEAFF. Combining the CDR3 with reference TRBV7-8 and TRBJ1-1 gives the whole variable domain GAGVSQSPRYKVAKRGQDVALRCDPISGHVSLFWYQQALGQGPEFLTYFQNEAQLDKSGLPSDRFFAERPEGSVSTLKIQRTQQEDSAVYLCASSLRNVAGAEAFFGQGTRLTVV.

The rearrangement joins TRBV7-6 to TRBJ2-7, with 9 bases lining up with TRBD1. V trimming: 0 bases; J trimming: 6 bases; junction bases outside the gene matches: 9. This CDR3 region has 16 residues. Germline V gives CDR1 SGHVS, CDR2 FNYEAQ. The DNA of the CDR3 is TGTGCCAGCAGCTTAGCACCCGGACAGGGGAATAGCGAGCAGTACTTC. Amino acids: CASSLAPGQGNSEQYF.

In the case of this clone: In the same sample, other DNA sequences code for this CDR3. The chain has TRBV29-1 and TRBJ1-1; D is ambiguous. Trimming cost V 0 bases and J 5 bases, with 7 bases left between them. CDR1 SQVTM and CDR2 ANQGSEA come from the germline V gene. CDR3 size: 12 residues. In nucleotides, the CDR3 is TGCAGCGTTGAAGATCCGGGGACTGAAGCTTTCTTT. This codes for CSVEDPGTEAFF.

The chain uses TRBV6-1 and TRBJ2-6; no reliable D call. The CDR3 is made up of 15 amino acids. V lost 1 base to trimming and J lost 0 bases, with 4 bases between them. Germline lookup yields CDR1 MNHNS and CDR2 SASEGT. This CDR3 is CASSEEPSGANVLTF. The CDR3, as DNA: TGTGCCAGCAGTGAAGAGCCCTCTGGGGCCAACGTCCTGACTTTC.

This clone was counted only a few times. The rearrangement joins TRBV4-1 to TRBJ2-3; D is ambiguous. V lost 1 base to trimming and J lost 0 bases, with 5 bases between them. The CDR3 sequence is 14 residues long. CDR1 is MGHRA, CDR2 YSYEKL, per germline. The CDR3 spells CASSQVRSTDTQYF. The CDR3 region has the DNA TGCGCCAGCAGCCAAGTTCGGAGCACAGATACGCAGTATTTT.

The V gene is TRBV5-8, the J gene TRBJ2-5; D gene unclear. The last part of the DNA fits TRBJ2-7 better; the J call may be wrong. The CDR3 sequence is 13 residues long. CDR1 is SGHTS and CDR2 is YDEGEE in the germline V gene. In DNA, the CDR3 is TGTGCCAGCAGCTCGAACTCCCTCCACGAGCAGTACTTC. Encoded protein: CASSSNSLHEQYF.

The chain carries TRBV5-1 and TRBJ2-7; 7 bases are shared with TRBD2. The CDR3 spans 16 residues. Trimming removed 3 bases from V and 0 bases from J; junction bases left unmatched: 9. The germline V gene encodes CDR1 SGHRS and CDR2 YFSETQ. Here the CDR3 DNA reads TGCGCCAGCAGCTCCCTTATTGCGGGAGTCTCCTACGAGCAGTACTTC. It translates to CASSSLIAGVSYEQYF.

The genes are TRBV5-8 and TRBJ2-5; maybe TRBD1 (6 bases). CDR3 size: 15 residues. V lost 0 bases, J lost 1 base, and 10 bases lay in between. Germline assignment: CDR1 SGHTS and CDR2 YDEGEE. CDR3 DNA sequence: TGTGCCAGCAGCTTGGATCGGACAGCCCAAGAGACCCAGTACTTC. It specifies CASSLDRTAQETQYF.

This rearrangement joins TRBV28 to TRBJ1-4, with D perhaps matching TRBD1 (5 bases). Germline lookup yields CDR1 MDHEN and CDR2 SYDVKM. Between the trimmed V and J ends, which lost 3 bases and 5 bases, there was a span of 16 bases. This CDR3 is 16 amino acids long. For the CDR3, the DNA is TGTGCCAGCAGTTTTCTCCTACGACAGATGAATGAAAAACTGTTTTTT. Protein product: CASSFLLRQMNEKLFF.

The V call is TRBV5-6, the J call TRBJ2-1; D perhaps matches TRBD1 (6 bases). CDR1 is SGHDT, CDR2 YYEEEE, per germline. The CDR3 contains 14 residues. Trimming shortened V by 3 bases and J by 2 bases, and 9 bases separated the two germline ends. CDR3 region: CASSSKGAYNEQFF. The CDR3 bases are TGTGCCAGCAGCTCAAAGGGGGCCTACAATGAGCAGTTCTTC. The whole variable domain, remainder taken from reference TRBV5-6 and TRBJ2-1, is DAGVTQSPTHLIKTRGQQVTLRCSPKSGHDTVSWYQQALGQGPQFIFQYYEEEERQRGNFPDRFSGHQFPNYSSELNVNALLLGDSALYLCASSSKGAYNEQFFGPGTRLTVL.

This chain uses TRBV6-5 with TRBJ2-5; D gene ambiguous. CDR3 size: 14 residues. Germline V gene sequence: CDR1 MNHEY, CDR2 SVGAGI. Trimming left V 6 bases short and J 7 bases short, with 18 bases between. CDR3 DNA: TGTGCCAGCAGCCTGACTGCCTGGAATGGGACCCAGTACTTC. This translates into CASSLTAWNGTQYF.

The V call is TRBV5-1, the J call TRBJ2-1; tentatively, D is TRBD2 (6 bases). V was trimmed by 3 bases and J by 2 bases, leaving 9 bases between them. Germline-derived CDR1 and CDR2 are SGHRS and YFSETQ. This CDR3 comprises 14 residues. CDR3 region: CASSSPGAYNEQFF. CDR3 in DNA: TGCGCCAGCAGCTCCCCGGGGGCCTACAATGAGCAGTTCTTC.

In this sample, this clone turned up a few times. The chain combines TRBV7-7 with TRBJ2-5; possibly TRBD1 for D (5 bases). The CDR3 runs to 15 residues. V lost 3 bases, J lost 1 base, and 12 bases lay in between. Germline V gene lookup returns CDR1 SSHAT and CDR2 FNYEAQ (reference sequence). For the CDR3, the DNA is TGTGCCAGCAGCTTGACCGGACACCGCCAAGAGACCCAGTACTTC. Protein product: CASSLTGHRQETQYF.

This chain links TRBV19 with TRBJ2-7; D remains unclear. With 10 bases removed from V and 0 bases from J, the gap between germline ends came to 16 bases. The germline CDR1 and CDR2 sequences are LNHDA and SQIVND (reference sequence). This CDR3 has 14 residues. The CDR3 sequence is CATRVIASSYEQYF. The CDR3 coding sequence is TGTGCCACTCGGGTAATCGCCAGCTCCTACGAGCAGTACTTC.

A remark on this clone: At one end the junction does not follow the germline gene, possibly because of a read error. The chain's CDR3 is CAAGGIQEAQYF. The CDR3 coding sequence is TGTGCAGCGGGAGGGATACAAGAGGCCCAGTACTTC. This chain links TRBV19 with TRBJ2-5; 10 positions agree with TRBD2. The CDR3 loop spans 12 amino acids. Germline V lookup: CDR1 LNHDA, CDR2 SQIVND (reference sequence).

This clone was seen a few times. CDR3: CASSIVTSGTRNEQFF. CDR3 nucleotides: TGTGCCAGTAGTATAGTCACTAGCGGGACGCGGAATGAGCAGTTCTTC. The chain is built from TRBV19 and TRBJ2-1, with 10 bases aligning to TRBD2. CDR1 is LNHDA, CDR2 SQIVND, per germline (reference sequence). With 1 base clipped from V and 7 bases from J, the junction kept 7 bases outside the gene matches. There are 16 residues in the CDR3.

The genes are TRBV5-1 and TRBJ2-2, with a weak D call TRBD2 (6 bases). Germline CDR1 and CDR2: SGHRS and YFSETQ. Trimming took off 3 bases at V and 5 bases at J, with 23 bases between the two ends. This CDR3 is 18 amino acids long. The CDR3 coding sequence is TGCGCCAGCAGCTCGGCGGGGACCGGGACCCCCGGAACCGGGGAGCTGTTTTTT. Translated, it gives CASSSAGTGTPGTGELFF.

The chain links TRBV30 to TRBJ1-5; a weak D match, TRBD1 (5 bases). V was shortened by 0 bases and J by 7 bases, with 7 bases between the two germline ends. The germline V gene has CDR1 GTSNPN and CDR2 SVGIG (reference sequence). CDR3 length: 12 residues. The CDR3 here is CAWSVRGQPQHF. The CDR3 nucleotides are TGTGCCTGGAGTGTTAGGGGACAGCCCCAGCATTTT.

The chain recombines TRBV11-3 with TRBJ2-2; possibly TRBD2 for D (5 bases). V was pared by 0 bases and J by 7 bases, with 6 bases between. The germline gives CDR1 SGHNT, CDR2 YENEEA. This CDR3 region has 13 residues. The CDR3 sequence is CASSLDRGGELFF. The CDR3 nucleotides are TGTGCCAGCAGCTTAGATCGGGGCGGGGAGCTGTTTTTT.

As to this clone: The germline gene is not matched at one end of the junction; a read error may be the cause. This chain uses TRBV28 with TRBJ1-5; D perhaps matches TRBD1 (6 bases). From germline, CDR1 is MDHEN and CDR2 SYDVKM. The CDR3 totals 15 residues. Written as DNA, the CDR3 is TGTGCCAGCAGTTTAGGGGGCCGGGGCAATAAGCCCCAGCATTTT. It yields the protein CASSLGGRGNKPQHF. Combining the CDR3 with reference TRBV28 and TRBJ1-5 gives the whole variable domain DVKVTQSSRYLVKRTGEKVFLECVQDMDHENMFWYRQDPGLGLRLIYFSYDVKMKEKGDIPEGYSVSREKKERFSLILESASTNQTSMYLCASSLGGRGNKPQHFGDGTRLSIL.